The present T cell receptor (beta chain) was sequenced within a study of blood T cells in healthy people across ages. From germline, CDR1 is DFQATT and CDR2 SNEGSKA (reference sequence). Trimming took 4 bases from V and 7 from J; bases not matched to a gene: 5. This CDR3 is 15 amino acids long. Primed by a sample-barcoded 5' primer and a J-beta primer mix, a second PCR proceeded for about 6 to 11 cycles. Each CDR3 protein is one row after TCRdb ran MiXCR on the 5' RACE reads. The sample yields about 730,000 distinct CDR3 sequences, more than 40% seen once. The chain combines TRBV20-1 with TRBJ2-1; 15 bases align to TRBD2. The clonotype was recovered from an older woman in good health. The sequencing input was blood. As DNA, the CDR3 is TGCAGTGCTAATCAGGGACTAGCGGGAGGAAATGAGCAGTTCTTC. As protein: CSANQGLAGGNEQFF.